The source of this TCR beta chain is a study of CD8 T cells in Susac syndrome. The CDR3 is 13 residues long. J lost 0 bases, V lost 10 bases, and 5 bases had no gene match. Random hexamers served to reverse transcribe roughly 0.45 to 1 ug RNA. Amplification of the TCR beta CDR3 was carried out by immunoSEQ multiplex PCR, which spanned a total of 54 Vbeta and 13 Jbeta segments. TCRdb re-called the immunoSEQ multiplex PCR reads with MiXCR, one entry per CDR3 protein. The sample has 120,000 or so distinct CDR3 sequences; around 94% are singletons. The sequence was obtained from a human donor with Susac syndrome. Sequencing was performed on CD8+ T cells from PBMCs. J is TRBJ2-7 and V is TRBV12-3 or TRBV12-4; 8 bases agree with TRBD2. As DNA, the CDR3 is TGTGCCACCGGGGGGGGTAGCTCCTACGAGCAGTACTTC. It codes for CATGGGSSYEQYF.